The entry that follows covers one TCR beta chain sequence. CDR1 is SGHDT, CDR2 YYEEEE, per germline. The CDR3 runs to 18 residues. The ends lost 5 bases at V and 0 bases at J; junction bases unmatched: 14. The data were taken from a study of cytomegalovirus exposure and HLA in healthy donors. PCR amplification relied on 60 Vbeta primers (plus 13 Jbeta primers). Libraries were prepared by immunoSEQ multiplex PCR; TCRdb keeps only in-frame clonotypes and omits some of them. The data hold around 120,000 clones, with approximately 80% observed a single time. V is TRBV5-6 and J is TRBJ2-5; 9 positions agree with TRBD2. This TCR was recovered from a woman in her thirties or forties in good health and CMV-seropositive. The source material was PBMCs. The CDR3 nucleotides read TGTGCCAGCAGTGAGAACAGGCTAGCGGGGACGTACCAAGAGACCCAGTACTTC. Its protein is CASSENRLAGTYQETQYF.